The 27 T cell receptor beta chains in this list originate from one sample, sequenced in a study of T-cell memory formation after mild COVID-19. TCRdb analysed the 5' RACE reads with MiXCR anew, one entry per CDR3 protein. The data contain about half a million distinct CDR3 sequences, roughly 20% of them seen just once; the ten biggest clones take up roughly an eighth. What was sequenced was PBMCs or a T cell subset sorted from them (not recorded which). The receptors shown here come from an adult woman who had mild COVID-19 (a few samples of this study predate the infection). Cell type and time point are not known.

This clonotype was counted many times. CDR3 nucleotides: TGTGCCAGCAGCTCTGAAGCTTTCTTT. Translating it yields CASSSEAFF. The genes are TRBV7-2 and TRBJ1-1, with D hard to call. Per germline, CDR1 SGHTA and CDR2 FQGNSA. The CDR3 is 9 amino acids. The V end lost 4 bases, the J end lost 6 bases, and 0 bases lay between the germline ends.

This clonotype was seen only a few times. This chain uses TRBV7-3 with TRBJ2-3; D might be TRBD1 (5 bases). Germline lookup yields CDR1 SGHTA and CDR2 FQGTGA. With 5 bases removed from V and 0 bases from J, the gap between germline ends came to 12 bases. CDR3 length equals 15 residues. CDR3 bases: TGTGCCAGCAGCAGGGGATCCTCTAGCACAGATACGCAGTATTTT. Amino acids: CASSRGSSSTDTQYF.

The table lists this clonotype with many counts. The V and J genes are TRBV5-6 and TRBJ1-5, with D perhaps TRBD1 (5 bases). V lost 0 bases, J lost 4 bases, and 14 bases lay in between. The CDR3 sequence is 16 residues long. Looked up from germline, CDR1 is SGHDT and CDR2 is YYEEEE. The CDR3 nucleotides read TGTGCCAGCAGCTTGGGCTGGCAGGGAGGGAATCAGCCCCAGCATTTT. It codes for CASSLGWQGGNQPQHF.

The V gene is TRBV12-3 or TRBV12-4, the J gene TRBJ2-1; the match to TRBD2 covers 8 bases. This CDR3 comprises 15 residues. The junction had 15 bases not matched to a gene; V was cut back by 7 bases and J by 10 bases. The CDR3 nucleotides are TGTGCCAGCAACCGAGCGGGGGCCTCCGTTGCGGAGCAGTTCTTC. This gives the protein CASNRAGASVAEQFF.

The genes are TRBV29-1 and TRBJ2-3; 10 bases are shared with TRBD2. CDR1 and CDR2 from the germline V gene are SQVTM and ANQGSEA. With 0 bases clipped from V and 4 bases from J, the junction kept 10 bases outside the gene matches. The CDR3 has 17 amino acids. The DNA of the CDR3 is TGCAGCGTTGAAGATCCCCCCAGCGGGAGGGCGGCAGATACGCAGTATTTT. It yields the protein CSVEDPPSGRAADTQYF.

This clonotype occurred a few times. V usage is TRBV5-1 and J usage is TRBJ1-1; no firm D call. The CDR3 contains 17 residues. CDR1 and CDR2 (germline): SGHRS, YFSETQ. Trimming left V 0 bases short and J 0 bases short, with 15 bases between. CDR3 DNA: TGCGCCAGCAGCTTGGGAAGGCAGTCCGGGGTGAACACTGAAGCTTTCTTT. Translating it yields CASSLGRQSGVNTEAFF.

This chain joins TRBV12-3 or TRBV12-4 and TRBJ2-4; 8 bases align to TRBD1. CDR3 length: 14 residues. Germline trimming cut 6 bases from V and 4 bases from J; bases unmatched to any gene: 5. The CDR3 DNA follows: TGTGCCAGCAGGCCAGGGGGCGCGAAAAACATTCAGTACTTC. Translating gives CASRPGGAKNIQYF.

This chain connects TRBV12-3 or TRBV12-4 to TRBJ1-1; D is possibly TRBD1 (5 bases). V was cut by 6 bases and J by 8 bases, with 13 bases left in between. CDR3 size: 12 residues. DNA of the CDR3: TGTGCCAGCAGCCGGGACGCCTTAGAAGCTTTCTTT. It encodes CASSRDALEAFF.

The J gene is TRBJ1-2, the V gene TRBV7-9; maybe TRBD1 (6 bases). The V gene's germline CDR1 is SEHNR and CDR2 FQNEAQ (reference sequence). The CDR3 has 13 amino acids. V was trimmed by 6 bases and J by 6 bases, leaving 14 bases between them. CDR3 bases: TGTGCCAGCAGGGATGCAGGGGTTGATGGCTACACCTTC. Its protein is CASRDAGVDGYTF.

This clonotype was observed a handful of times. The gene calls are TRBV10-3 and TRBJ2-7; TRBD2 agrees at 9 bases. CDR1 and CDR2 (germline): ENHRY, SYGVKD. The CDR3 length is 13 residues. The junction had 12 bases not matched to a gene; V was cut back by 11 bases and J by 7 bases. CDR3 amino acids: CALSPAGGREQYF. The CDR3 DNA is TGTGCCCTAAGCCCTGCGGGAGGGAGGGAGCAGTACTTC.

This chain's CDR3 is CASSYRVPSNGYTF. Here the CDR3 DNA reads TGTGCCAGCAGTTACAGGGTCCCTTCGAATGGCTACACCTTC. The chain is built from TRBV6-2 or TRBV6-3 and TRBJ1-2; unclear D gene. V was cut by 2 bases and J by 6 bases, with 13 bases left in between. The CDR3 contains 14 residues. The germline V gene has CDR1 MNHEY and CDR2 SVGEGT.

This clonotype showed up just once. The chain joins TRBV6-1 to TRBJ2-7; D gene uncertain. Germline V gives CDR1 MNHNS, CDR2 SASEGT. The CDR3 runs 14 residues. Trimming removed 4 bases at V and 5 bases at J, with 15 bases between. CDR3 sequence (DNA): TGTGCCAGCAGTGGAAAGGTTTACCACAACGAGCAGTACTTC. Translating gives CASSGKVYHNEQYF.

This clonotype was seen more than once but under ten times. The J gene is TRBJ1-5, the V gene TRBV7-2; D is uncertain. CDR1 is SGHTA and CDR2 is FQGNSA in the germline V gene. CDR3 length: 15 residues. V was trimmed by 1 base and J by 0 bases, leaving 7 bases between them. The DNA for the CDR3 is TGTGCCAGCAGCTTAGACGCCACTAGCAATCAGCCCCAGCATTTT. Encoded protein: CASSLDATSNQPQHF.

The rearrangement links TRBV7-2 to TRBJ1-1; TRBD1 aligns across 7 bases. V shed 1 base, J shed 11 bases, and the junction held 13 bases outside the gene matches. Germline V gives CDR1 SGHTA, CDR2 FQGNSA. This CDR3 comprises 15 residues. CDR3 bases: TGTGCCAGCAGCTTAGGGACAGGCCCTCGGATAGGGGCTTTCTTT. This gives the protein CASSLGTGPRIGAFF.

This clonotype was seen more than once but under ten times. This chain connects TRBV29-1 to TRBJ2-1, with D perhaps given as TRBD1 or TRBD2 (5 bases each). The V and J ends lost 5 bases and 5 bases respectively, with 16 bases between them. This CDR3 region has 14 residues. CDR1 is SQVTM and CDR2 is ANQGSEA in the germline V gene. The CDR3 sequence: CSVRFRGANNEQFF. In DNA, the CDR3 is TGCAGCGTTAGGTTTCGAGGGGCAAACAATGAGCAGTTCTTC.

In this sample, this clonotype turned up a few times. The chain links TRBV5-1 to TRBJ2-2; tentative D call: TRBD2 (6 bases). Trimming left V 5 bases short and J 1 base short, with 9 bases between. Germline V gene data show CDR1 as SGHRS and CDR2 as YFSETQ. This CDR3 is 14 amino acids long. In nucleotides, the CDR3 is TGCGCCAGCAGATTAGCGGTGAACACCGGGGAGCTGTTTTTT. It is translated as CASRLAVNTGELFF.

This clonotype occurred a few times. CDR3 protein: CASSVRTSYEQYF. In DNA form, the CDR3 reads TGTGCCAGCAGTGTCAGAACCTCCTACGAGCAGTACTTC. The rearrangement uses TRBV25-1 and TRBJ2-7; D is unclear. Germline-derived CDR1 and CDR2 are MGHDK and SYGVNS. CDR3 length equals 13 residues. Deletions cut 4 bases from V and 0 bases from J, with 7 bases between.

In this sample, this clonotype turned up a few times. The chain couples TRBV7-2 to TRBJ2-7; D may be TRBD2 (7 bases). The CDR3 runs 15 residues. V was trimmed by 4 bases and J by 3 bases, leaving 16 bases between them. Germline CDR1 is SGHTA and CDR2 is FQGNSA. The CDR3 nucleotides read TGTGCCAGCAGCTCCTGGGGAGGGGGTAACTACGAGCAGTACTTC. It translates to CASSSWGGGNYEQYF.

V is TRBV19 and J is TRBJ2-1; 8 bases line up with TRBD2. Germline V CDR1 and CDR2: LNHDA, SQIVND (reference sequence). V shed 7 bases and J 7 bases; nucleotides not matched to a gene: 9. This CDR3 is 14 amino acids long. The CDR3 bases are TGTGCCAGTAAGGGGGAAGCGGGGGATAATGAGCAGTTCTTC. It encodes CASKGEAGDNEQFF.

The chain carries TRBV20-1 and TRBJ1-1, with TRBD1 as a possible D gene (5 bases). Germline CDR1 is DFQATT and CDR2 is SNEGSKA (reference sequence). This CDR3 contains 11 residues. As DNA, the CDR3 is TGCAGGGGAACCGGGGGGGCTGAAGCTTTCTTT. Translation gives CRGTGGAEAFF.

This CDR3 is CASSQVGGRPRTSGYNEQFF. In nucleotides, the CDR3 is TGCGCCAGCAGCCAAGTAGGGGGCAGGCCGCGGACTAGCGGGTACAATGAGCAGTTCTTC. This sequence joins TRBV4-1 and TRBJ2-1; 11 nucleotides match TRBD2. This CDR3 contains 20 residues. Germline V gene lookup returns CDR1 MGHRA and CDR2 YSYEKL. Trimming at V came to 1 base and at J to 4 bases, leaving 15 bases not matched to a gene.

V is TRBV2 and J is TRBJ2-1, with D possibly being TRBD2 (5 bases). Per germline, CDR1 SNHLY and CDR2 FYNNEI. The CDR3 consists of 11 residues. V was clipped by 7 bases and J by 10 bases, with 11 bases between them. The CDR3 DNA follows: TGTGCCAGCATCACGACGGGGGAGCAGTTCTTC. Amino acids: CASITTGEQFF.

The rearrangement uses TRBV4-1 and TRBJ1-1, with D tentatively TRBD1 (5 bases). This CDR3 is 14 amino acids long. Germline CDR1 is MGHRA and CDR2 is YSYEKL. With 4 bases removed from V and 3 bases from J, the gap between germline ends came to 12 bases. The CDR3: CASSRGLKDTEAFF. The DNA of the CDR3 is TGCGCCAGCAGCCGGGGCCTGAAGGACACTGAAGCTTTCTTT.

This clonotype was seen a handful of times. The gene calls are TRBV12-3 or TRBV12-4 and TRBJ2-3; possibly TRBD1 for D (5 bases). CDR3 size: 15 residues. Trimming left V 3 bases short and J 1 base short, with 11 bases between. The CDR3 here is CASSLGRYRTDTQYF. The DNA for the CDR3 is TGTGCCAGCAGTTTGGGGCGGTACCGCACAGATACGCAGTATTTT.

This clonotype came up a few times. The V and J genes are TRBV24-1 and TRBJ1-5, with D possibly being TRBD1 (6 bases). V was cut by 7 bases and J by 3 bases, with 12 bases left in between. Germline V CDR1 and CDR2: KGHDR, SFDVKD. The CDR3 spans 14 residues. The CDR3 here is CATRDSLDNQPQHF. The CDR3 DNA reads TGTGCCACCAGGGACAGTTTAGACAATCAGCCCCAGCATTTT.

This clonotype was seen many times. The chain links TRBV6-2 or TRBV6-3 to TRBJ2-3, with 12 bases that match TRBD2. V was clipped by 4 bases and J by 5 bases; unmatched bases: 4. This CDR3 has 15 amino acids. Germline V gives CDR1 MNHEY, CDR2 SVGEGT. CDR3 residues: CASSFGLAGRDTQYF. In DNA, the CDR3 is TGTGCCAGCAGTTTCGGACTAGCGGGGAGAGATACGCAGTATTTT.

This clonotype was counted only a few times. This chain joins TRBV24-1 and TRBJ2-5; 10 bases match TRBD2. This CDR3 region has 15 residues. V dropped 6 bases and J dropped 0; count of bases not matched to a gene: 3. Germline CDR1 reads KGHDR; CDR2 reads SFDVKD. The CDR3 DNA reads TGTGCCACCAGTTTAGCGGGGGGCCACCAAGAGACCCAGTACTTC. Translated, it gives CATSLAGGHQETQYF.